This T cell receptor beta chain was obtained from a study of regulatory T cells in long-lasting Graves disease listed by TCRdb under 2021. Context from the whole study: Patients with newly diagnosed Graves' disease had been on antithyroid drugs for under 3 months. This study used TCR sequencing and RNA sequencing of peripheral blood to compare persistent Graves' disease patients against newly diagnosed Graves' disease patients. The study was registered as a clinical trial and conducted in China. A total of some 33 samples were covered by TCR sequencing, comprising some 13 persistent and around 20 newly diagnosed Graves' disease patients. Here is what the overall study found, with its caveats: Persistent disease showed preferential use of TRBV28, TRBJ1-2 and TRBJ2-5, whereas newly diagnosed disease favored TRBV20-1 and TRBJ2-1. Persistent patients shared more public clonotypes among themselves (around 3,000) than newly diagnosed patients did (approximately 970). Compared with newly diagnosed patients, patients with persistent Graves' disease had lower TCR Shannon entropy and fewer highly expanded clones, which suggests clonal expansion. Peripheral blood alone was examined, since thyroid tissue, which constituted the primary lesion, could not be accessed. Sequencing and analysis were restricted to the TCR beta chain. The authors noted that the small sample size was a limitation that may lower accuracy.

In the case of this clonotype: Its antigen remains undetermined. It has no much larger one-base neighbor in the sample; base qualities were not kept.

Taken from the germline V gene, the CDR1 and CDR2 loops are MGHRA and YSYEKL. Spanning cysteine to phenylalanine, the CDR3 consists of 15 amino acids. This entry keeps only the CDR3 DNA: 45 bases, framed from base 1. Trimming costs V 4 bases and J 1 base, and their ends lie 12 bases apart. The receptor library was made with multiplex PCR. Sequencing used an Illumina HiSeq 4000. CDR3 regions were amplified by Arm-PCR with iRepertoire HTBI primers to construct TCR beta libraries. PCR products were gel purified before sequencing. The authors' analysis ran thus. Across samples, fewer than 70 TRBV and 13 to 15 TRBJ segments were identified and used for gene usage analysis of CDR3 amino acid clonotypes. COPE and FqMerger were used to merge filtered high-quality paired reads into contigs. BLAST was used to align contigs to IMGT TRBV, TRBD and TRBJ reference genes, and CDR3 was defined according to IMGT. Highly expanded clones were defined as clonotypes with a frequency above 0.1%. Repertoire diversity was measured by Shannon entropy, and V-J evenness by the Gini coefficient. A clonotype was considered public if more than one individual shared it. TCRdb reanalyzed the raw reads on its own, using fastp at Q25 for trimming and MiXCR for clone calling, and kept in-frame beta chains. Entries that share a CDR3 protein sequence are merged under the most common genes and DNA. TCRdb's processing, not the authors', yielded these V and J calls. This sample gives roughly 380,000 distinct CDR3 sequences in total; about a sixth of them show up just once. Roughly 30% of the sample rests with the top ten.

Read against the paper, the sample's time point label means: newly diagnosed GD, antithyroid drugs for less than 3 months. RNA was extracted from PBMCs in TRIzol for both TCR sequencing and RNA sequencing. Graves' disease was diagnosed according to American Thyroid Association guidelines. Patients for the study were recruited at an endocrinology department in Xi'an, China. Each patient gave approximately 10 milliliters of peripheral blood, collected in an EDTA anticoagulant tube. Ficoll Paque Plus density gradient separation was used to isolate PBMCs, and no additional T cell sorting was done. An Agilent 2100 Bioanalyzer and agarose gel were used to check RNA quality, and a NanoDrop 2000 was used to measure RNA concentration. The same sample was also used in a study of T cells in Graves' hyperthyroidism and ophthalmopathy. The second study's paper adds: Stable Graves' hyperthyroidism was defined as no progression to ophthalmopathy during 18 months of follow-up. Hyperthyroidism patients were aged 18 to 65 years and newly diagnosed, with disease duration of less than 2 months. Any patient with an uncontrolled infection, another autoimmune disease, pregnancy or lactation was excluded. Diagnoses relied on clinical symptoms, serum thyroxine and TRAb, thyroid ultrasound and orbital computed tomography. The TCR CDR3 was subjected to a first round of RT-PCR using the HTBI primer set and the Qiagen OneStep RT-PCR kit. Most expanded thyroid clonotypes (frequency above 0.001) were also detected in blood, a finding suggesting that blood repertoires may reflect thyroid immune responses. A 13 V-J signature model separated ophthalmopathy from stable hyperthyroidism, with 87.88% sensitivity and 81.08% specificity in cross-validation and 80%/75% in testing. During validation, the model predicted progression to ophthalmopathy a median of about 5.9 months ahead of onset, with roughly 65% sensitivity and 72% to 80% specificity. TCR V-J signatures able to tell the groups apart were searched for in a discovery cohort of 95 to 100 patients, of whom over 40 had Graves' ophthalmopathy and 57 had stable Graves' hyperthyroidism. Whether ophthalmopathy could be predicted prospectively was tested in an independent validation cohort made up of about 18 hyperthyroidism patients plus 17 patients who later progressed to ophthalmopathy. For training and testing, the 95 to 100 patients in the discovery cohort were randomly divided in a 7:3 ratio. The study also compared thyroid tissue and blood T-cell repertoires from more than 5 Graves' hyperthyroidism patients. Once sampling was done, hyperthyroidism patients were given methimazole at a starting dose of 30 mg daily, whereas ophthalmopathy patients were given high-dose intravenous methylprednisolone. A second multiplex PCR round built the libraries, followed by size selection and purification. Paired-end sequencing of the libraries was performed with 100 bp reads on an Illumina HiSeq2000. Raw data were processed with SOAPnuke, discarding reads with adapters, uncalled bases, mean Phred below 15, or no exact constant-primer or identifier match. COPE v1.2.5 was used to merge high-quality paired reads, and clonotypes were defined as unique nucleotide sequences. Clonotypes were aligned to IMGT TRBV, TRBD and TRBJ reference segments using MiTCR v1.1. The analysis included only V-J combinations with a frequency above 0.0001, which together covered approximately 99% of the repertoires. A TCS score was defined as the ratio of F50 (clonal expansion) to E x V (chaos), with BLOSUM62-based TCRdist applied between CDR3 peptides within each V-J. Welch's t-statistics and random forest reduced 514 V-J features to 10 to 15, which were used in a naive Bayes classifier (R e1071). No statistical method was used to set the sample size in advance, and investigators knew the group allocation. According to the paper, TCR Vbeta CDR3 sequencing was carried out on around 140 peripheral blood samples, which came from fewer than 50 ophthalmopathy, around 74 hyperthyroidism and about 17 progressor patients.

The input for sequencing was peripheral blood mononuclear cells (PBMCs), taken at new diagnosis, from a patient treated with antithyroid drugs. The clonotype comes from a man aged 35-49 years with Graves disease. Donor details come from another sample of the same person, matched by shared clones. The chain was built from TRBV4-1 and TRBJ2-3, with the D gene call left open. The encoded CDR3 is CASSRLTGGTDTQYF. The DNA is TGCGCCAGCAGCCGTCTCACCGGAGGCACAGATACGCAGTATTTT.